This note documents a single TCR beta chain sequence. The antigen is unknown. The data were obtained in a study of CD8+CD57+ T cells in acquired aplastic anemia. Study background: Sorted CD4+ plus CD8+ cells gave DNA averaging about 3.2 ug. Whole-study results and caveats: Both patients and controls carried the same twenty-nine CD8+ CDR3 sequences. Controls did not differ significantly from patients in CD8+ Simpson's diversity.

TCR beta VDJ combinations and CDR3 sequences were profiled from genomic DNA. MiXCR, run by TCRdb on the reads, gives a single entry per CDR3 protein. The repertoire holds about 270,000 distinct CDR3 sequences, with 56% as singletons. The V gene's germline CDR1 is ENHRY and CDR2 SYGVKD. The CDR3 totals 15 residues. With V trimmed by 5 bases and J by 4 bases, 8 bases remained unmatched. The chain joins TRBV10-3 to TRBJ2-5; the match to TRBD2 covers 9 bases. Specimen: sorted CD4+, CD8+, or CD8+CD57+ T cells (not recorded which) from PBMCs. This sequence originates from a human donor with severe aplastic anemia or a healthy control (not recorded which). The CDR3 here is CAISLLAGAGETQYF. Here the CDR3 DNA reads TGTGCCATCAGTCTCTTAGCGGGAGCGGGAGAGACCCAGTACTTC.